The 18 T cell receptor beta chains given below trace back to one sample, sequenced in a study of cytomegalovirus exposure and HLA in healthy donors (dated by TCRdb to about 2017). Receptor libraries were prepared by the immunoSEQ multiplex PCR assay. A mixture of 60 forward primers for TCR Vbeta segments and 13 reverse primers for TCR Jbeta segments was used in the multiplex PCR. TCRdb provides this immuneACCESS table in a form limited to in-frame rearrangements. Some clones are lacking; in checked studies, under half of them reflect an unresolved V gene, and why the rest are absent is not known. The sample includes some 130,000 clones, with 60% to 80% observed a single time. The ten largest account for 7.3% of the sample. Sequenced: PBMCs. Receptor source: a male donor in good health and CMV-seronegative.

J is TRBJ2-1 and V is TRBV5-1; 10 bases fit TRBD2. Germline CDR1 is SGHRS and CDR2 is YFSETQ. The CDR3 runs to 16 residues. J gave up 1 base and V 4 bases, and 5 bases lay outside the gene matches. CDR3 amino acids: CASSTLAGGSYNEQFF. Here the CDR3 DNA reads TGCGCCAGCAGCACTTTAGCGGGGGGTTCCTACAATGAGCAGTTCTTC.

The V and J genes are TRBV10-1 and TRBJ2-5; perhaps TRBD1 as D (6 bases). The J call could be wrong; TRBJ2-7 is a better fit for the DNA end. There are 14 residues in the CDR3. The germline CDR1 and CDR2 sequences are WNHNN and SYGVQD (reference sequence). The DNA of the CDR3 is TGCGCCAGCCGGGACAACCCTCCTGGGTACGAGCAGTACTTC. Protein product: CASRDNPPGYEQYF.

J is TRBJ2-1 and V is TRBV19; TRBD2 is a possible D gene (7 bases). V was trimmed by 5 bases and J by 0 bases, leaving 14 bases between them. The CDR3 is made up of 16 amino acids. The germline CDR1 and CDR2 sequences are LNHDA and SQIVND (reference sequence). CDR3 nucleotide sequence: TGTGCCAGTAGTGGCGGGGGCCCAAGCTCCTACAATGAGCAGTTCTTC. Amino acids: CASSGGGPSSYNEQFF.

CDR3 DNA: TGTGCCATCAGTGAGAGGGGTCCAACAGATACGCAGTATTTT. This codes for CAISERGPTDTQYF. The chain uses TRBV10-3 and TRBJ2-3; maybe TRBD1 (5 bases). Germline CDR1 ENHRY, CDR2 SYGVKD. The CDR3 runs to 14 residues. V gave up 2 bases and J gave up 3 bases, with 9 bases separating them.

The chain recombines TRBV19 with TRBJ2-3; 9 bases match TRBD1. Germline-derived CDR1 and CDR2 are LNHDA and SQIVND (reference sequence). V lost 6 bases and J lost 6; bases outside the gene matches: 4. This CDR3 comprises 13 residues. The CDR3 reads CASSPGTGDTQYF. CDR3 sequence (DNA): TGTGCCAGTAGCCCGGGGACAGGGGATACGCAGTATTTT.

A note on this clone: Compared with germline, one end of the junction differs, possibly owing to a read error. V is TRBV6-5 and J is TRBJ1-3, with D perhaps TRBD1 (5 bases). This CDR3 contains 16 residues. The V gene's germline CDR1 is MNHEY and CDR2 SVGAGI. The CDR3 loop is CASSYSQGMGGNTVYF. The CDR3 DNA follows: TGTGCCAGCAGTTACTCGCAAGGGATGGGGGGAAACACCGTATATTTT.

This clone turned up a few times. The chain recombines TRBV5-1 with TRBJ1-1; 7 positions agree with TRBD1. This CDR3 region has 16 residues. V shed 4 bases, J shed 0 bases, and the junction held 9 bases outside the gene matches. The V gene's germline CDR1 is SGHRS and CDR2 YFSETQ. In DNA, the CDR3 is TGCGCCAGCAGCCGGGGACAGCCCGTTATGAACACTGAAGCTTTCTTT. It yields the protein CASSRGQPVMNTEAFF.

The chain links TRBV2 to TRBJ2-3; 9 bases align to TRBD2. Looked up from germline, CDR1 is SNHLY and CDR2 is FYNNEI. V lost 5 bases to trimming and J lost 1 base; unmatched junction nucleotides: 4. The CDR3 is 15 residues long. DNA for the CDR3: TGTGCCAGCAGTTACGGACTAGCGCGCACAGATACGCAGTATTTT. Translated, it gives CASSYGLARTDTQYF.

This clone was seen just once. The CDR3 sequence: CASSSAGTGGGYTF. The CDR3 DNA reads TGTGCCAGCAGCTCGGCAGGGACAGGGGGCGGCTACACCTTC. The chain joins TRBV6-5 to TRBJ1-2, with TRBD1 matching 12 bases. Trimming at V came to 6 bases and at J to 8 bases, leaving 7 bases not matched to a gene. CDR3 size: 14 residues. Germline loops: CDR1 MNHEY, CDR2 SVGAGI.

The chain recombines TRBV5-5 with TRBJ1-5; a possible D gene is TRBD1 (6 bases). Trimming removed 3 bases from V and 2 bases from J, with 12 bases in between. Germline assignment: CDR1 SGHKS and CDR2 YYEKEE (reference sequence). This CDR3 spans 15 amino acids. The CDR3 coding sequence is TGTGCCAGCAGCTACGGACAGTTCGGCAATCAGCCCCAGCATTTT. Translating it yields CASSYGQFGNQPQHF. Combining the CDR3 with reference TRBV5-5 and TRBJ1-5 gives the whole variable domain DAGVTQSPTHLIKTRGQQVTLRCSPISGHKSVSWYQQVLGQGPQFIFQYYEKEERGRGNFPDRFSARQFPNYSSELNVNALLLGDSALYLCASSYGQFGNQPQHFGDGTRLSIL.

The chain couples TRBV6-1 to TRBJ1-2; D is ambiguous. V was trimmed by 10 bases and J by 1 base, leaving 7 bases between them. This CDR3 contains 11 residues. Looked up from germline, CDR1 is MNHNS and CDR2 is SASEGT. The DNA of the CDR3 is TGTGCCATACAGCTTAACTATGGCTACACCTTC. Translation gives CAIQLNYGYTF.

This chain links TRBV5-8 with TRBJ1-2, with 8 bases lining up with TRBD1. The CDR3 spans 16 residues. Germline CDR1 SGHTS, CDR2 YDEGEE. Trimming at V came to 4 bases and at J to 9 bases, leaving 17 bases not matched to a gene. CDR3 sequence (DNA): TGTGCCAGCAGCCACCAGGGGGCTGGACAGGGCACGCGCTACACCTTC. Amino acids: CASSHQGAGQGTRYTF.

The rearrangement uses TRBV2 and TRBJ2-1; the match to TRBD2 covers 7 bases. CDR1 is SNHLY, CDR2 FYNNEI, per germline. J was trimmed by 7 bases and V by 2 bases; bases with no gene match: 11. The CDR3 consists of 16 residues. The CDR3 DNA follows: TGTGCCAGCAGTGAAAGGACGGCGAGGCGGGGGAATGAGCAGTTCTTC. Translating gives CASSERTARRGNEQFF.

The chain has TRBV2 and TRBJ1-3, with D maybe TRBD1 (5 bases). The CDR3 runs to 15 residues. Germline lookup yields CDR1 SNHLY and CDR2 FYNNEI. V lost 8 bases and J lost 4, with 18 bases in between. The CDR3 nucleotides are TGTGCCAGCGCCTCCACGGGGGGTGGCGGAAACACCATATATTTT. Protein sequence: CASASTGGGGNTIYF. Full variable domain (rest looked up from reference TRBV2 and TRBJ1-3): EPEVTQTPSHQVTQMGQEVILRCVPISNHLYFYWYRQILGQKVEFLVSFYNNEISEKSEIFDDQFSVERPDGSNFTLKIRSTKLEDSAMYFCASASTGGGGNTIYFGEGSWLTVV.

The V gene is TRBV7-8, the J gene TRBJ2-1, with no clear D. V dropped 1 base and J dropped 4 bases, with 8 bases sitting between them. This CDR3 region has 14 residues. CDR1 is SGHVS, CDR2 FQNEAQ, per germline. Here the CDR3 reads CASSLVSGYNEQFF. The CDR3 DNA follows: TGTGCCAGCAGCTTAGTCTCCGGTTACAATGAGCAGTTCTTC.

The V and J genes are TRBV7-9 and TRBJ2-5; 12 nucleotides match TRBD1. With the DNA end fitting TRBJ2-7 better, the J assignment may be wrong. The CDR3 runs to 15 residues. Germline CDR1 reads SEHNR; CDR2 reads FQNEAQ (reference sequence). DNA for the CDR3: TGTGCCAGCAGCTTGACGGGACAGGGGGCCAACGAGCAGTACTTC. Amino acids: CASSLTGQGANEQYF.

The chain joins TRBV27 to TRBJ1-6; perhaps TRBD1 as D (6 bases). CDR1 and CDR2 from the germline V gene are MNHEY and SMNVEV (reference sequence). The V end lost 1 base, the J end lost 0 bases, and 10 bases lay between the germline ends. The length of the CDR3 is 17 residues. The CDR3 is CASSLLQGSSYNSPLHF. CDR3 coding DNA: TGTGCCAGCAGTTTATTACAGGGCAGCTCCTATAATTCACCCCTCCACTTT.

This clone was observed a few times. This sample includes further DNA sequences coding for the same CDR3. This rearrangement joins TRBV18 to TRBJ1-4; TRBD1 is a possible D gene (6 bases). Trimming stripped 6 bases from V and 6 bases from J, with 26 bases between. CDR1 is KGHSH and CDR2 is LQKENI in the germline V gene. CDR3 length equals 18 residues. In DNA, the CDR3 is TGTGCCAGCTCTTCTCGACAGGCGACCTGGGTGGGTGATGAAAAACTGTTTTTT. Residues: CASSSRQATWVGDEKLFF.